This T cell receptor beta chain was obtained from a study of monozygotic twins with inflammatory bowel disease. The study, taken as a whole, reports: Researchers report that IBD patients shared fewer clonotypes with others than healthy twins, especially amid disease activity. For repertoire similarity, concordant twins did not differ from discordant twins, possibly because power was limited.

Staff drew an approximately 2.6 ml blood sample from each donor. A word on this clonotype: The antigen remains undetermined.

With the 5' RACE reads reprocessed, TCRdb shows one record per CDR3 protein and no DNA. The sample is made up of under 150,000 distinct CDR3 sequences, and the top ten hold about 2.6% of it. The germline gives CDR1 SGHVS, CDR2 FNYEAQ. This CDR3 spans 16 amino acids. The sequence came from a human donor with ulcerative colitis or Crohn's disease, or a healthy co-twin of an affected twin (not recorded which). The chain is built from TRBV7-6 and TRBJ2-2; TCRdb lists TRBD1, though no DNA is available to test this call. Source material: blood. CDR3: CASSSPRTGSTGELFF.